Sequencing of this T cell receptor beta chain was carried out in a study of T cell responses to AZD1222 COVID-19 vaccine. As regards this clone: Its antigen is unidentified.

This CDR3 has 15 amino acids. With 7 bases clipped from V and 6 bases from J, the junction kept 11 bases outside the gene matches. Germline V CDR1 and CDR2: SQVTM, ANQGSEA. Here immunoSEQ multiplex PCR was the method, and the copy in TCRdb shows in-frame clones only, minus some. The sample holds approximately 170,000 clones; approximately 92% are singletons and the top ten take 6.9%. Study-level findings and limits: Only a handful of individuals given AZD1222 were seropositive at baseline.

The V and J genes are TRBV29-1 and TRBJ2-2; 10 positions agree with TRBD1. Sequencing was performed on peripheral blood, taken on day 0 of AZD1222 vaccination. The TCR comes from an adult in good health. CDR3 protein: CSASSGTGDAGELFF. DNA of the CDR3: TGCAGCGCTTCCTCCGGGACAGGGGATGCCGGGGAGCTGTTTTTT.